The text below deals with one T cell receptor beta chain. Its antigen is undetermined. The CDR3 regions of TCR beta were amplified from RNA transcripts. The HTBI primer set was used in a first-round RT-PCR of the TCR CDR3. TCRdb re-called the multiplex PCR reads with MiXCR, one entry per CDR3 protein. The data contain about 150,000 distinct CDR3 sequences, 22% of them seen just once; the ten biggest clones take up about 67%. CDR1 is SEHNR, CDR2 FQNEAQ, per germline (reference sequence). V lost 5 bases to trimming and J lost 0 bases; unmatched junction nucleotides: 9. The CDR3 runs 17 residues. This specimen belongs to a study of T cells in Graves' hyperthyroidism and ophthalmopathy. Study-wide results and limits: A median around 6.4 months before onset, the model predicted ophthalmopathy. Ophthalmopathy was separated from stable hyperthyroidism by a 13 V-J model.

The chain uses TRBV7-9 and TRBJ2-1; 8 nucleotides line up with TRBD2. The origin of this receptor is a woman aged 45-65 years with Graves' hyperthyroidism that later progressed to Graves' ophthalmopathy. What was sequenced was blood. The CDR3 sequence: CASSILAGPSSYNEQFF. For the CDR3, the DNA is TGTGCCAGCAGCATATTAGCGGGACCCAGCTCCTACAATGAGCAGTTCTTC.